The rows below give T cell receptor beta chains drawn from one sample of a study of blood T cell repertoires in COVID-19. Assay used: immunoSEQ multiplex PCR; TCRdb lists only in-frame clones, some missing. The sample has approximately 160,000 clones, about four fifths seen once. The sample taken for sequencing was peripheral blood. The source of these receptors is a man in his sixties with active or convalescent COVID-19. Each CDR3 is given with its conserved first and last residue. A D gene is named only where the DNA matches it firmly. The size field is filled for only some rows; it gives once, few, many or a size class.

clone_size j_call v_call d_call cdr3_aa cdr3_nt
few TRBJ1-1 TRBV28 NA CASRLGQNTEAFF TGTGCCAGCAGGCTAGGACAGAACACTGAAGCTTTCTTT
NA TRBJ1-2 TRBV14 NA CASSPGQGRGYTF TGTGCCAGCAGTCCCGGGCAGGGCCGCGGCTACACCTTC
NA TRBJ1-5 TRBV27 NA CASSPRGYDQPQHF TGTGCCAGCAGTCCCCGGGGGTACGATCAGCCCCAGCATTTT
NA TRBJ2-3 TRBV24-1 TRBD1 CAAGPTGQGITDTQYF TGTGCCGCCGGACCCACGGGACAGGGGATAACAGATACGCAGTATTTT
NA TRBJ2-5 TRBV28 TRBD1 CATVTGGRETQYF TGTGCCACCGTGACAGGGGGTCGGGAGACCCAGTACTTC
NA TRBJ2-5 TRBV19 TRBD2 CASSIGRRGFPGLAGNQETQYF TGTGCCAGTAGTATAGGGCGACGTGGGTTCCCGGGACTAGCGGGAAACCAAGAGACCCAGTACTTC
NA TRBJ2-1 TRBV10-1 TRBD1 CASSPGTGTYNEQFF TGCGCCAGCAGCCCCGGGACAGGAACCTACAATGAGCAGTTCTTC
NA TRBJ1-5 TRBV19 NA CASSTFNQPQHF TGTGCCAGTAGTACCTTCAATCAGCCCCAGCATTTT
few TRBJ2-2 TRBV7-3 TRBD2 CASSTGLASTGELFF TGTGCCAGCAGCACAGGACTAGCTTCCACCGGGGAGCTGTTTTTT
NA TRBJ1-2 TRBV13 TRBD1 CASSPGQGSYGYTF TGTGCCAGCAGCCCAGGACAGGGTTCCTATGGCTACACCTTC
few TRBJ1-6 TRBV5-4 NA CASSPARVRNSPLHF TGTGCCAGCAGCCCGGCGAGGGTGCGGAATTCACCCCTCCACTTT
NA TRBJ1-3 TRBV10-3 NA CAISDLIGPGNTIYF TGTGCCATCAGTGACCTTATCGGTCCTGGAAACACCATATATTTT
NA TRBJ1-2 TRBV12-3/TRBV12-4 TRBD1 CASSSRGQGGYTF TGTGCCAGCAGTTCCCGCGGACAGGGGGGCTACACCTTC
NA TRBJ1-2 TRBV5-5 TRBD1 CASSPQGDFYGYTF TGTGCCAGCAGCCCCCAGGGGGACTTCTATGGCTACACCTTC
NA TRBJ1-2 TRBV28 TRBD1 CASDDRGGYGYTF TGTGCCAGCGACGACAGGGGGGGCTATGGCTACACCTTC
NA TRBJ2-2 TRBV15 NA CATSRAYGAGELFF TGTGCCACCAGCAGAGCTTACGGGGCCGGGGAGCTGTTTTTT
NA TRBJ2-2 TRBV10-3 NA CAIRSPWPGELFF TGTGCCATCAGGTCCCCGTGGCCCGGGGAGCTGTTTTTT
NA TRBJ1-5 TRBV27 TRBD1 CASSSGQGDQPQHF TGTGCCAGCAGTTCCGGACAGGGGGACCAGCCCCAGCATTTT
NA TRBJ1-5 TRBV12-3/TRBV12-4 NA CASSPSDQPQHF TGTGCCAGCAGCCCTTCGGATCAGCCCCAGCATTTT
NA TRBJ1-6 TRBV28 NA CASSLGQYNSPLHF TGTGCCAGCAGTTTAGGACAGTATAATTCACCCCTCCACTTT
NA TRBJ2-3 TRBV27 NA CATTGLGTDTQYF TGTGCCACAACAGGGCTGGGCACAGATACGCAGTATTTT
NA TRBJ2-1 TRBV18 TRBD1 CASSPGQGAYNEQFF TGTGCCAGCTCACCTGGACAGGGGGCCTACAATGAGCAGTTCTTC